The 23 T cell receptor beta chains in this list originate from one sample, sequenced in a study of a mutant IDH1 vaccine in newly diagnosed glioma. The assay was immunoSEQ multiplex PCR, and TCRdb's table has in-frame clones only and misses some. The sample has 95,000 to 120,000 clones, roughly 90% seen once. Indicated time point: week 11, during vaccination. In the vaccine, a single dose held 300 ug of the mutant IDH1 20-mer peptide, along with topical imiquimod. No cognate antigen is known for these TCRs. This specimen was PBMCs, taken from a glioma patient whose treatment included an IDH1 peptide vaccine. All receptors come from a woman in her 50s with glioma.

V is TRBV6-1 and J is TRBJ2-5; D unresolved. This CDR3 is built from 13 residues. Germline V gives CDR1 MNHNS, CDR2 SASEGT. V shed 4 bases and J shed 1 base, with 7 bases lying between them. The CDR3 DNA reads as TGTGCCAGCAGTGGTCAGAGCCAAGAGACCCAGTACTTC. Amino acids: CASSGQSQETQYF.

This clone showed up just once. The genes are TRBV5-1 and TRBJ1-3; D perhaps matches TRBD1 (5 bases). Germline lookup yields CDR1 SGHRS and CDR2 YFSETQ. Between the trimmed V and J ends, which lost 1 base and 4 bases, there was a span of 12 bases. The CDR3 is 15 residues long. The CDR3 region is CASSLTRDLGNTIYF. In DNA form, the CDR3 reads TGCGCCAGCAGCTTGACGAGGGACCTCGGAAACACCATATATTTT.

Concerning this clone itself: Other DNA variants within this sample encode the same CDR3. The V call is TRBV20-1, the J call TRBJ2-7; TRBD2 might be the D (5 bases). Germline V lookup: CDR1 DFQATT, CDR2 SNEGSKA (reference sequence). Trimming removed 3 bases at V and 3 bases at J, with 6 bases between. The CDR3 has 11 amino acids. The CDR3 here is CSASGNYEQYF. CDR3 nucleotide sequence: TGCAGTGCTAGCGGGAACTACGAGCAGTACTTC.

The chain combines TRBV11-3 with TRBJ2-2; 14 bases match TRBD2. V lost 6 bases and J lost 4; bases outside the gene matches: 7. The V gene's germline CDR1 is SGHNT and CDR2 YENEEA. The CDR3 sequence is 17 residues long. The CDR3 loop is CASRSGTSGSSTGELFF. CDR3 bases: TGTGCCAGCAGGTCCGGGACTAGCGGGAGTAGCACCGGGGAGCTGTTTTTT.

The rearrangement links TRBV6-1 to TRBJ1-1; the D gene is possibly TRBD1 (6 bases). This CDR3 spans 14 amino acids. Germline values: CDR1 MNHNS, CDR2 SASEGT. V was cut by 5 bases and J by 7 bases, with 17 bases left in between. As DNA, the CDR3 is TGTGCCAGCAGTAATCAGGGGACGGAAGGTGAAGCTTTCTTT. Translation: CASSNQGTEGEAFF.

This sequence joins TRBV15 and TRBJ1-2; the match to TRBD1 covers 9 bases. The germline CDR1 and CDR2 sequences are LNHNV and YYDKDF (reference sequence). V shed 3 bases and J 5 bases; nucleotides not matched to a gene: 7. The CDR3 has 15 residues. CDR3 nucleotide sequence: TGTGCCACCAGCAGGGGGACAGGGCTGGGATATGGCTACACCTTC. Translation gives CATSRGTGLGYGYTF. The complete variable domain, with remaining parts taken from reference TRBV15 and TRBJ1-2, reads DAMVIQNPRYQVTQFGKPVTLSCSQTLNHNVMYWYQQKSSQAPKLLFHYYDKDFNNEADTPDNFQSRRPNTSFCFLDIRSPGLGDTAMYLCATSRGTGLGYGYTFGSGTRLTVV.

In its sample, this clone was seen a few times. The chain recombines TRBV10-3 with TRBJ1-1, with 8 bases aligning to TRBD1. V was clipped by 0 bases and J by 4 bases; unmatched bases: 7. The CDR3 is 16 residues long. CDR1 and CDR2 from the germline V gene are ENHRY and SYGVKD. As DNA, the CDR3 is TGTGCCATCAGTGAGTCGAGACAGGGGAACCCCACTGAAGCTTTCTTT. This translates into CAISESRQGNPTEAFF.

This sequence joins TRBV5-1 and TRBJ2-2, with D possibly matching TRBD2 (6 bases). V was cut by 4 bases and J by 4 bases, with 17 bases left in between. This CDR3 region has 16 residues. Germline V gene lookup returns CDR1 SGHRS and CDR2 YFSETQ. The CDR3 DNA reads as TGCGCCAGCAGCCCCTCCGGGAGTAGGGGCACCGGGGAGCTGTTTTTT. This translates into CASSPSGSRGTGELFF. Variable domain in full (rest from reference TRBV5-1 and TRBJ2-2): KAGVTQTPRYLIKTRGQQVTLSCSPISGHRSVSWYQQTPGQGLQFLFEYFSETQRNKGNFPGRFSGRQFSNSRSEMNVSTLELGDSALYLCASSPSGSRGTGELFFGEGSRLTVL.

This clone was counted a single time. CDR3 in DNA: TGTGCCAGCAGCATCCTACTCCCTACACAGGGTGTATTCTACGAGCAGTACTTC. This gives the protein CASSILLPTQGVFYEQYF. The rearrangement joins TRBV21-1 to TRBJ2-7; TRBD1, as called in the table, went unchecked against the DNA. TRBV21-1 is an annotated pseudogene. The CDR3 covers 18 residues.

This chain joins TRBV5-4 and TRBJ2-2, with 8 bases aligning to TRBD1. V shed 3 bases and J 1 base; nucleotides not matched to a gene: 2. Germline V gene sequence: CDR1 SGHNT, CDR2 YYREEE (reference sequence). The CDR3 has 15 amino acids. CDR3 nucleotides: TGTGCCAGCAGCTCGGGGACAGGGAACACCGGGGAGCTGTTTTTT. Its translation: CASSSGTGNTGELFF.

The chain recombines TRBV2 with TRBJ2-5; D ambiguous. The end of the DNA is better explained by TRBJ2-7, so the J call may be wrong. CDR3 length: 15 residues. CDR1 and CDR2 from the germline V gene are SNHLY and FYNNEI. The DNA of the CDR3 is TGTGCCAGCAGTGCGAAGTACGAGTTTAGGGTCGAGCAGTACTTC. Its translation: CASSAKYEFRVEQYF.

This clone was seen a single time. The V gene is TRBV4-1, the J gene TRBJ1-4, with D possibly matching TRBD1 (6 bases). Germline V CDR1 and CDR2: MGHRA, YSYEKL. Trimming removed 2 bases from V and 0 bases from J, with 10 bases in between. CDR3 size: 16 residues. The CDR3 DNA reads as TGCGCCAGCAGCCAAAGACAGGTTGCAACTAATGAAAAACTGTTTTTT. Amino acids: CASSQRQVATNEKLFF.

V and J are TRBV27 and TRBJ2-7, with D perhaps matching TRBD2 (6 bases). CDR1 and CDR2 (germline): MNHEY, SMNVEV (reference sequence). V was pared by 6 bases and J by 6 bases, with 21 bases between. The CDR3 contains 15 residues. CDR3 protein: CASSMAGRGEVEQYF. CDR3 coding DNA: TGTGCCAGCAGCATGGCCGGGAGAGGAGAGGTCGAGCAGTACTTC.

J is TRBJ1-2 and V is TRBV7-9; no reliable D call. Germline V gives CDR1 SEHNR, CDR2 FQNEAQ (reference sequence). CDR3 size: 17 residues. V lost 1 base and J lost 1, with 16 bases in between. CDR3 nucleotides: TGTGCCAGCAGCTTAGTATATGGCGGAGCCAATAACTATGGCTACACCTTC. It codes for CASSLVYGGANNYGYTF. Drawing the rest from reference TRBV7-9 and TRBJ1-2, the complete variable domain is DTGVSQNPRHKITKRGQNVTFRCDPISEHNRLYWYRQTLGQGPEFLTYFQNEAQLEKSRLLSDRFSAERPKGSFSTLEIQRTEQGDSAMYLCASSLVYGGANNYGYTFGSGTRLTVV.

The V gene is TRBV19, the J gene TRBJ2-3, with D perhaps matching TRBD2 (5 bases). Germline V lookup: CDR1 LNHDA, CDR2 SQIVND (reference sequence). V was cut by 6 bases and J by 1 base, with 14 bases left in between. There are 15 residues in the CDR3. The CDR3 DNA follows: TGTGCCAGTAGCGGGAAATGGTGGGGCACAGATACGCAGTATTTT. This sequence encodes CASSGKWWGTDTQYF.

This rearrangement joins TRBV28 to TRBJ2-2, with TRBD1 matching over 7 bases. J was trimmed by 4 bases and V by 5 bases; bases with no gene match: 4. Germline V gene sequence: CDR1 MDHEN, CDR2 SYDVKM. The CDR3 has 14 amino acids. The CDR3 protein is CASSPTGATGELFF. The DNA of the CDR3 is TGTGCCAGCAGTCCTACAGGGGCCACCGGGGAGCTGTTTTTT.

The chain combines TRBV7-9 with TRBJ2-3; 11 nucleotides agree with TRBD1. J lost 14 bases, V lost 10 bases, and 11 bases had no gene match. The CDR3 runs to 12 residues. CDR1 and CDR2 from the germline V gene are SEHNR and FQNEAQ (reference sequence). The CDR3 sequence is CAIGTGGSEGYF. The CDR3 DNA sequence: TGTGCCATCGGGACAGGGGGTTCCGAGGGGTATTTT.

The V and J genes are TRBV30 and TRBJ1-1; 10 nucleotides agree with TRBD1. From germline, CDR1 is GTSNPN and CDR2 SVGIG (reference sequence). V lost 6 bases and J lost 4; bases outside the gene matches: 2. This CDR3 is built from 12 residues. The CDR3 nucleotides read TGTGCCTGCAGACAGGGGGCCACTGAAGCTTTCTTT. Amino acids: CACRQGATEAFF.

This chain connects TRBV19 to TRBJ2-2; D perhaps matches TRBD1 (5 bases). The CDR3 loop spans 16 amino acids. The germline V gene has CDR1 LNHDA and CDR2 SQIVND (reference sequence). Trimming stripped 3 bases from V and 1 base from J, with 12 bases between. The CDR3 spells CASSIRVAGNTGELFF. The CDR3 region has the DNA TGTGCCAGTAGTATCAGGGTTGCAGGGAACACCGGGGAGCTGTTTTTT.

The CDR3 DNA reads as TGTGCCAGCAGTCACGGGACAGGCAGCACAGATACGCAGTATTTT. Its protein is CASSHGTGSTDTQYF. The chain is built from TRBV9 and TRBJ2-3, with TRBD1 identical over 8 bases. V was pared by 5 bases and J by 0 bases, with 5 bases of the junction left unmatched. The CDR3 consists of 15 residues. Germline V gene data show CDR1 as SGDLS and CDR2 as YYNGEE. Using reference TRBV9 and TRBJ2-3 for the parts outside the CDR3, the full variable domain is DSGVTQTPKHLITATGQRVTLRCSPRSGDLSVYWYQQSLDQGLQFLIQYYNGEERAKGNILERFSAQQFPDLHSELNLSSLELGDSALYFCASSHGTGSTDTQYFGPGTRLTVL.

The gene calls are TRBV6-6 and TRBJ1-3; tentatively, D is TRBD1 (5 bases). CDR1 and CDR2 (germline): MNHNY, SVGAGI (reference sequence). CDR3 length: 16 amino acids. V was cut by 7 bases and J by 0 bases, with 16 bases left in between. The chain's CDR3 is CASIRTGTFSGNTIYF. The CDR3 nucleotides are TGTGCCAGCATTAGAACAGGCACCTTCTCTGGAAACACCATATATTTT.

The chain employs TRBV21-1 and TRBJ2-5; the table's TRBD1 call for D was not verified on the DNA. TRBV21-1 is given as a pseudogene. This CDR3 has 14 amino acids. CDR3: CARGQGLSKETQYF. CDR3 DNA sequence: TGTGCCAGGGGACAGGGACTTTCAAAAGAGACCCAGTACTTC.

This clone was seen only once. J is TRBJ2-7 and V is TRBV4-1, with 7 nucleotides matching TRBD1. The CDR3 is 15 amino acids. In germline, CDR1 is MGHRA, CDR2 YSYEKL. J gave up 3 bases and V 5 bases, and 10 bases lay outside the gene matches. For the CDR3, the DNA is TGCGCCAGCAGCTGGGGGACAGAGGGCTTCTACGAGCAGTACTTC. This sequence encodes CASSWGTEGFYEQYF.